This paragraph covers one T cell receptor (beta chain) sequence. The sample is drawn from a study of blood T cell repertoires in COVID-19. Study details: Samples of COVID-19 (acute and convalescent) were obtained from the United States, Italy and Spain. In each case, the material was cDNA or gDNA derived from T cells, B-cell-depleted T cells, or PBMCs.

Per germline, CDR1 MNHEY and CDR2 SVGAGI. Trimming cost V 7 bases and J 0 bases, with 10 bases left between them. The CDR3 covers 15 residues. Per the original methods: Amplifying reference gene primers gave estimates of nucleated cell counts. Libraries were prepared by immunoSEQ multiplex PCR; TCRdb keeps only in-frame clonotypes and omits some of them. The V and J calls and clone size are taken from that table; D and trimming were inferred from the DNA. Of around 68,000 clones in the sample, 65% to 85% are singletons; the top ten hold roughly 10%. What was sequenced was peripheral blood. V is TRBV6-5 and J is TRBJ1-6; possibly TRBD1 for D (5 bases). The sequence was obtained from a woman between 50 and 59 years old with acute or convalescent COVID-19. DNA of the CDR3: TGTGCCAGCAAGGGGATGTCCTCCTATAATTCACCCCTCCACTTT. Its protein product is CASKGMSSYNSPLHF.